This T cell receptor (beta chain) was identified in a study of OX40 agonist ivuxolimab in advanced cancers. Clones were read by immunoSEQ multiplex PCR, and TCRdb kept only the in-frame ones, dropping some. Here the sample spans tens of thousands of clones, roughly 84% being singletons. CDR1 is MNHEY and CDR2 is SMNVEV in the germline V gene (reference sequence). The length of the CDR3 is 16 residues. The V end was cut by 5 bases, the J end by 0 bases, with 14 bases between. The clonotype originates from an adult with an advanced solid tumor such as melanoma, head and neck, liver or kidney cancer. The V gene is TRBV27, the J gene TRBJ1-3; no reliable D call. This sample comprised CD4+ or CD8+ T cells sorted from blood, obtained in a trial of the OX40 agonist ivuxolimab. The chain's CDR3 is CASSLRTGDSGNTIYF. The CDR3, as DNA: TGTGCCAGCAGTCTCCGGACGGGTGACTCTGGAAACACCATATATTTT.